The 28 T cell receptor beta chains listed next were all sequenced from one sample in a study of T cells in localized non-small cell lung cancer. Sequencing was performed with immunoSEQ multiplex PCR; in TCRdb, only in-frame clones are kept and a portion is missing. The table has 55,000 to 65,000 clones, over 85% seen once. Sequenced here: peripheral blood, sampled before any cancer treatment. The receptors derive from a man aged 40 to 75 with stage I squamous cell lung carcinoma.

The chain joins TRBV5-6 to TRBJ1-1; the D is unclear. The V end was cut by 2 bases, the J end by 1 base, with 6 bases between. The CDR3 is 13 residues long. Germline lookup yields CDR1 SGHDT and CDR2 YYEEEE. The CDR3: CASSLAGNTEAFF. The CDR3 DNA sequence: TGTGCCAGCAGCTTAGCAGGGAACACTGAAGCTTTCTTT.

This chain uses TRBV10-3 with TRBJ2-7; D gene ambiguous. Germline V lookup: CDR1 ENHRY, CDR2 SYGVKD. The CDR3 has 14 residues. Trimming pared 10 bases from V and 0 bases from J, leaving 16 bases between. The CDR3 DNA is TGTGCCACCCTCTCACTGACGGACTCCTACGAGCAGTACTTC. It translates to CATLSLTDSYEQYF.

This chain's CDR3 is CASSQPEDGETQYF. CDR3 nucleotides: TGTGCCAGCAGCCAACCGGAGGACGGCGAGACCCAGTACTTC. This chain connects TRBV9 to TRBJ2-5; weak D call: TRBD2 (5 bases). V lost 4 bases, J lost 5 bases, and 15 bases lay in between. The CDR3 covers 14 residues. Germline values: CDR1 SGDLS, CDR2 YYNGEE.

V gene TRBV7-2 combines with J gene TRBJ2-7; TRBD2 matches 10 bases. Germline-derived CDR1 and CDR2 are SGHTA and FQGNSA. CDR3 size: 18 residues. Trimming at V came to 5 bases and at J to 4 bases, leaving 17 bases not matched to a gene. The CDR3 sequence: CASSPGLRASGRRYEQYF. DNA of the CDR3: TGTGCCAGCAGCCCGGGGCTAAGGGCTAGCGGGAGAAGGTACGAGCAGTACTTC. The full variable domain, its missing parts supplied by reference TRBV7-2 and TRBJ2-7, is GAGVSQSPSNKVTEKGKDVELRCDPISGHTALYWYRQSLGQGLEFLIYFQGNSAPDKSGLPSDRFSAERTGGSVSTLTIQRTQQEDSAVYLCASSPGLRASGRRYEQYFGPGTRLTVT.

The chain is built from TRBV28 and TRBJ2-3; D is possibly TRBD1 (6 bases). In germline, CDR1 is MDHEN, CDR2 SYDVKM. Trimming pared 2 bases from V and 4 bases from J, leaving 10 bases between. The CDR3 runs 14 residues. The CDR3 bases are TGTGCCAGCAGTTTACCTCGACAGGCAGATACGCAGTATTTT. It specifies CASSLPRQADTQYF.

This chain's CDR3 is CASGTGNYGYTF. The CDR3 DNA sequence: TGCGCCAGCGGGACAGGGAACTATGGCTACACCTTC. The chain links TRBV5-1 to TRBJ1-2, with TRBD1 identical over 9 bases. Trimming took 7 bases from V and 2 from J; bases not matched to a gene: 0. CDR3 length: 12 residues. Germline V gene sequence: CDR1 SGHRS, CDR2 YFSETQ.

The chain employs TRBV7-2 and TRBJ2-1; 10 bases line up with TRBD1. V shed 1 base, J shed 14 bases, and the junction held 14 bases outside the gene matches. Germline V gene data show CDR1 as SGHTA and CDR2 as FQGNSA. The CDR3 is 16 residues long. The CDR3 reads CASSLGSFRDRGNEFF. Written as DNA, the CDR3 is TGTGCCAGCAGCTTAGGGAGCTTCCGGGACAGGGGAAATGAGTTCTTC.

The chain is built from TRBV29-1 and TRBJ2-5; TRBD1 is a possible D gene (5 bases). The CDR3 length is 12 residues. Germline V lookup: CDR1 SQVTM, CDR2 ANQGSEA. V was trimmed by 1 base and J by 4 bases, leaving 7 bases between them. Here the CDR3 reads CSVEGGGETQYF. DNA for the CDR3: TGCAGCGTTGAAGGGGGCGGAGAGACCCAGTACTTC. Full variable domain (remainder filled in from reference TRBV29-1 and TRBJ2-5): SAVISQKPSRDICQRGTSLTIQCQVDSQVTMMFWYRQQPGQSLTLIATANQGSEATYESGFVIDKFPISRPNLTFSTLTVSNMSPEDSSIYLCSVEGGGETQYFGPGTRLLVL.

The chain joins TRBV7-2 to TRBJ2-3; 10 bases agree with TRBD2. The J segment lost 4 bases and the V segment lost 4 bases, leaving 5 bases of the junction unmatched. Germline V gene lookup returns CDR1 SGHTA and CDR2 FQGNSA. The CDR3 contains 15 residues. The CDR3 region is CASSSASGSSDTQYF. The CDR3 bases are TGTGCCAGCAGCTCGGCTAGCGGGAGTTCAGATACGCAGTATTTT.

The chain uses TRBV19 and TRBJ2-3; 7 bases agree with TRBD1. The CDR3 is made up of 14 amino acids. Germline V gives CDR1 LNHDA, CDR2 SQIVND (reference sequence). J lost 2 bases, V lost 5 bases, and 4 bases had no gene match. This CDR3 is CASSRDSSTDTQYF. In DNA, the CDR3 is TGTGCCAGTAGTCGGGACAGCTCCACAGATACGCAGTATTTT. The whole variable domain, filled in from reference TRBV19 and TRBJ2-3, reads DGGITQSPKYLFRKEGQNVTLSCEQNLNHDAMYWYRQDPGQGLRLIYYSQIVNDFQKGDIAEGYSVSREKKESFPLTVTSAQKNPTAFYLCASSRDSSTDTQYFGPGTRLTVL.

This rearrangement joins TRBV28 to TRBJ2-1; perhaps TRBD2 as D (6 bases). Germline V gene sequence: CDR1 MDHEN, CDR2 SYDVKM. The V gene lost 6 bases and the J gene lost 4 bases, with 19 bases spanning the gap. The CDR3 is 16 amino acids. Here the CDR3 DNA reads TGTGCCAGCAGCCTCCTCCTCTACGGGAGTTACAATGAGCAGTTCTTC. Encoded protein: CASSLLLYGSYNEQFF.

The chain couples TRBV5-1 to TRBJ2-7, with 9 bases lining up with TRBD1. Germline-derived CDR1 and CDR2 are SGHRS and YFSETQ. Trimming took 3 bases from V and 2 from J; bases not matched to a gene: 6. This CDR3 comprises 15 residues. The CDR3 nucleotides are TGCGCCAGCAGCTCAACGGGACAGGGACCCTACGAGCAGTACTTC. Its protein product is CASSSTGQGPYEQYF.

This clone has just a few counts. The chain employs TRBV5-1 and TRBJ1-1; D gene unclear. The CDR3 is 14 residues long. The germline V gene encodes CDR1 SGHRS and CDR2 YFSETQ. Trimming stripped 3 bases from V and 5 bases from J, with 14 bases between. The CDR3 loop reads CASSWAVLGTEAFF. As DNA, the CDR3 is TGCGCCAGCAGCTGGGCAGTTCTTGGGACTGAAGCTTTCTTT.

This chain joins TRBV19 and TRBJ2-3; 8 nucleotides align to TRBD2. Germline V CDR1 and CDR2: LNHDA, SQIVND (reference sequence). J lost 5 bases, V lost 3 bases, and 4 bases had no gene match. The length of the CDR3 is 14 residues. CDR3 sequence: CASSMISGGDTQYF. CDR3 coding DNA: TGTGCCAGTAGTATGATAAGCGGGGGAGATACGCAGTATTTT.

The J gene is TRBJ2-5, the V gene TRBV28; D is ambiguous. The CDR3 is made up of 13 amino acids. V was trimmed by 6 bases and J by 5 bases, leaving 13 bases between them. Germline CDR1 and CDR2: MDHEN and SYDVKM. The CDR3 loop is CASSPTSRETQYF. Here the CDR3 DNA reads TGTGCCAGCAGCCCTACCTCTAGGGAGACCCAGTACTTC.

The V gene is TRBV4-1, the J gene TRBJ1-5; TRBD1 is a possible D gene (6 bases). V lost 1 base to trimming and J lost 7 bases, with 14 bases between them. The CDR3 is made up of 15 amino acids. Germline CDR1 and CDR2: MGHRA and YSYEKL. The CDR3 here is CASSQGGGRLQPQHF. Written as DNA, the CDR3 is TGCGCCAGCAGCCAAGGAGGGGGGCGGTTACAGCCCCAGCATTTT.

This clone was counted a single time. The chain carries TRBV14 and TRBJ2-1; 9 bases align to TRBD1. The CDR3 is 17 residues long. Per germline, CDR1 SGHDN and CDR2 FVKESK. The V segment lost 3 bases and the J segment 6 bases; nucleotides outside the gene matches: 12. CDR3 nucleotide sequence: TGTGCCAGCAGCCATTTACAGGGGGCCGCTTGGTCCAATGAGCAGTTCTTC. Its translation: CASSHLQGAAWSNEQFF.

This rearrangement joins TRBV6-6 to TRBJ2-7; TRBD1 agrees at 7 bases. The germline V gene encodes CDR1 MNHNY and CDR2 SVGAGI (reference sequence). The length of the CDR3 is 15 residues. V trimming: 8 bases; J trimming: 5 bases; junction bases outside the gene matches: 15. Here the CDR3 reads CASWEQGRKGNEQYF. In DNA form, the CDR3 reads TGTGCCAGCTGGGAACAGGGGCGCAAGGGTAACGAGCAGTACTTC.

This chain connects TRBV27 to TRBJ2-7, with TRBD2 identical over 10 bases. J gave up 2 bases and V 8 bases, and 0 bases lay outside the gene matches. The CDR3 runs to 12 residues. From germline, CDR1 is MNHEY and CDR2 SMNVEV (reference sequence). The CDR3 region is CASGLAAYEQYF. DNA for the CDR3: TGTGCCAGCGGACTAGCGGCCTACGAGCAGTACTTC.

The genes are TRBV29-1 and TRBJ1-5; 7 positions agree with TRBD1. The trim removed 7 bases at V and 2 bases at J, leaving 5 bases unmatched. There are 13 residues in the CDR3. The V gene's germline CDR1 is SQVTM and CDR2 ANQGSEA. CDR3 region: CSAAGTGNQPQHF. The CDR3 DNA reads TGCAGCGCTGCCGGGACAGGCAATCAGCCCCAGCATTTT.

The V gene is TRBV7-2, the J gene TRBJ2-7, with a possible D match to TRBD2 (6 bases). The germline V gene has CDR1 SGHTA and CDR2 FQGNSA. The CDR3 consists of 15 residues. Deletions cut 5 bases from V and 2 bases from J, with 16 bases between. CDR3 coding DNA: TGTGCCAGCAGCCCCCGTTTTAGCGGCACCTACGAGCAGTACTTC. Translated: CASSPRFSGTYEQYF.

The chain employs TRBV5-6 and TRBJ1-5; D uncertain. The length of the CDR3 is 14 residues. V was trimmed by 1 base and J by 8 bases, leaving 13 bases between them. Germline lookup yields CDR1 SGHDT and CDR2 YYEEEE. The CDR3 here is CASSLRLSGKPQHF. CDR3 bases: TGTGCCAGCAGCTTGAGATTATCGGGGAAGCCCCAGCATTTT.

V is TRBV6-5 and J is TRBJ2-2, with 8 bases identical to TRBD1. The V gene's germline CDR1 is MNHEY and CDR2 SVGAGI. V shed 2 bases, J shed 7 bases, and the junction held 6 bases outside the gene matches. The CDR3 length is 15 residues. CDR3 sequence (DNA): TGTGCCAGCAGTTACGTGGACAGGGAAAACGGGGAGCTGTTTTTT. Its protein product is CASSYVDRENGELFF.

The gene calls are TRBV6-1 and TRBJ2-5; D is unclear. In germline, CDR1 is MNHNS, CDR2 SASEGT. The length of the CDR3 is 12 residues. V lost 7 bases and J 4 bases, leaving 10 bases between the germline ends. CDR3 sequence: CASMGLGETQYF. For the CDR3, the DNA is TGTGCCAGCATGGGGTTGGGAGAGACCCAGTACTTC.

V usage is TRBV5-1 and J usage is TRBJ1-4; D ambiguous. CDR3 length: 14 residues. Germline V gene lookup returns CDR1 SGHRS and CDR2 YFSETQ. V dropped 4 bases and J dropped 4 bases, with 11 bases sitting between them. In DNA, the CDR3 is TGCGCCAGCAGCCATGGACGGCTTAATGAAAAACTGTTTTTT. It specifies CASSHGRLNEKLFF.

The chain recombines TRBV7-9 with TRBJ1-1; D remains unclear. In germline, CDR1 is SEHNR, CDR2 FQNEAQ (reference sequence). Trimming removed 6 bases at V and 1 base at J, with 9 bases between. The CDR3 is 13 amino acids. Here the CDR3 DNA reads TGTGCCAGCAGTGAACAGCCGAACACTGAAGCTTTCTTT. Translation: CASSEQPNTEAFF. The whole variable domain, remainder taken from reference TRBV7-9 and TRBJ1-1, is DTGVSQNPRHKITKRGQNVTFRCDPISEHNRLYWYRQTLGQGPEFLTYFQNEAQLEKSRLLSDRFSAERPKGSFSTLEIQRTEQGDSAMYLCASSEQPNTEAFFGQGTRLTVV.

V gene TRBV7-8 combines with J gene TRBJ2-3; 8 nucleotides match TRBD1. V was pared by 4 bases and J by 5 bases, with 8 bases of the junction left unmatched. Germline CDR1 is SGHVS and CDR2 is FQNEAQ. CDR3 length: 15 residues. This CDR3 reads CASSYGQGWGDTQYF. CDR3 DNA sequence: TGTGCCAGCAGCTACGGACAGGGTTGGGGAGATACGCAGTATTTT.

The CDR3 loop is CASSSSTYSNQPQHF. Here the CDR3 DNA reads TGTGCCAGCAGCTCTTCTACATATAGCAATCAGCCCCAGCATTTT. V gene TRBV11-2 combines with J gene TRBJ1-5; D is unclear. This CDR3 contains 15 residues. Trimming shortened V by 4 bases and J by 0 bases, and 10 bases separated the two germline ends. Germline CDR1 reads SGHAT; CDR2 reads FQNNGV.